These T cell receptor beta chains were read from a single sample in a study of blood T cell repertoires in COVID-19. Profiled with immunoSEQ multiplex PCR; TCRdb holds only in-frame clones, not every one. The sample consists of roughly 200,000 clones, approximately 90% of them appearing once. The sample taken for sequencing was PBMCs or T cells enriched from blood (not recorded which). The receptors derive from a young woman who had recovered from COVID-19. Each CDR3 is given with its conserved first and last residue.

cdr3_aa: CASSHGSYEREVPEQFF
v_call: TRBV16
j_call: TRBJ2-1

cdr3_aa: CASSTRQGPATNEKLFF
v_call: TRBV13
j_call: TRBJ1-4

cdr3_aa: CASSLRDREGRGTNEKLFF
v_call: TRBV7-9
j_call: TRBJ1-4

cdr3_aa: CASSLIDSPEAFF
v_call: TRBV11-2
j_call: TRBJ1-1

cdr3_aa: CASSSQMNTEAFF
v_call: TRBV2
j_call: TRBJ1-1

cdr3_aa: CASRGGTSNQPQHF
v_call: TRBV2
j_call: TRBJ1-5

cdr3_aa: CASSFRRDGYEQYF
v_call: TRBV11-3
j_call: TRBJ2-7

cdr3_aa: CASSQTGVGPQHF
v_call: TRBV4-1
j_call: TRBJ1-5

cdr3_aa: CASSSGVTKNIQYF
v_call: TRBV11-1
j_call: TRBJ2-4

cdr3_aa: CASSEAPPGFNTEAFF
v_call: TRBV2
j_call: TRBJ1-1

cdr3_aa: CAWSSWTGGRVGNQPQHF
v_call: TRBV30
j_call: TRBJ1-5

cdr3_aa: CAWSVGGNTIYF
v_call: TRBV30
j_call: TRBJ1-3

cdr3_aa: CASSYSQGNGGYTF
v_call: TRBV6-5
j_call: TRBJ1-2

cdr3_aa: CASSLAGGFEQYF
v_call: TRBV11-3
j_call: TRBJ2-7

cdr3_aa: CASSLGRRDTQYF
v_call: TRBV28
j_call: TRBJ2-3

cdr3_aa: CASSSGLAGGIGELFF
v_call: TRBV7-9
j_call: TRBJ2-2

cdr3_aa: CASSLETLVGAFF
v_call: TRBV5-1
j_call: TRBJ1-1

cdr3_aa: CASSLDGDTDYEQYF
v_call: TRBV7-9
j_call: TRBJ2-7

cdr3_aa: CASSQGAGGRGNIQYF
v_call: TRBV4-1
j_call: TRBJ2-4

cdr3_aa: CASSQRSGQNNEQFF
v_call: TRBV7-2
j_call: TRBJ2-1

cdr3_aa: CASSLEGGGNIQYF
v_call: TRBV13
j_call: TRBJ2-4

cdr3_aa: CASSQEAGGEGDTEAFF
v_call: TRBV4-1
j_call: TRBJ1-1

cdr3_aa: CASSNRIAGVHF
v_call: TRBV11-3
j_call: TRBJ2-7

cdr3_aa: CASSLEQGTEAFF
v_call: TRBV7-9
j_call: TRBJ1-1

cdr3_aa: CASRRAGVGTDTQYF
v_call: TRBV5-1
j_call: TRBJ2-3

cdr3_aa: CASSLDRVLTDTQYF
v_call: TRBV6-5
j_call: TRBJ2-3

cdr3_aa: CASSRFGQGVREQYF
v_call: TRBV13
j_call: TRBJ2-7

cdr3_aa: CASSYLQGGEKLFF
v_call: TRBV6-5
j_call: TRBJ1-4